This T cell receptor beta chain was sequenced during a study of cytomegalovirus exposure and HLA in healthy donors. Germline lookup yields CDR1 SGHAT and CDR2 FQNNGV. The CDR3 is 18 amino acids. Trimming shortened V by 4 bases and J by 0 bases, and 20 bases separated the two germline ends. PCR involved 60 Vbeta and 13 Jbeta primers. The method was immunoSEQ multiplex PCR; TCRdb's version includes in-frame clones alone and lacks a portion of them. Here the sample spans 130,000 to 150,000 clones, around 85% being singletons. The sample holds one count of this clone. The sample comprised PBMCs. The sequence was collected from a woman in her twenties or thirties in good health and CMV-seronegative. The chain is built from TRBV11-2 and TRBJ2-3, with D possibly TRBD1 on 6 matching bases. The CDR3 reads CASSSQRVAGASTDTQYF. The CDR3 DNA follows: TGTGCCAGCAGCTCGCAACGAGTCGCAGGGGCGAGCACAGATACGCAGTATTTT.